The 21 T cell receptor beta chains below all came from one sample that was sequenced in a study of sequential checkpoint blockade in melanoma. Treatment of the sample: randomized to nivolumab then ipilimumab (arm A) or the reverse (arm B). Produced via immunoSEQ multiplex PCR; TCRdb's table is partial and in-frame only. The sample records tens of thousands of clones, 84% being singletons. The source was CD8+ T cells sorted from blood (inferred from file names), collected from a patient given nivolumab and ipilimumab in sequence. The receptors here all came from a human donor with melanoma.

The chain employs TRBV7-8 and TRBJ2-7, with TRBD1 identical over 7 bases. CDR1 and CDR2 from the germline V gene are SGHVS and FQNEAQ. The CDR3 is 15 amino acids. The trim removed 5 bases at V and 3 bases at J, leaving 10 bases unmatched. DNA of the CDR3: TGTGCCAGCAGCGCGACAGGGTTTGGGGACTACGAGCAGTACTTC. It specifies CASSATGFGDYEQYF.

This clone appeared a few times. This chain links TRBV6-4 with TRBJ2-1; D is perhaps TRBD2 (5 bases). The CDR3 covers 14 residues. V was clipped by 4 bases and J by 6 bases, with 13 bases between them. The germline CDR1 and CDR2 sequences are MRHNA and SNTAGT. CDR3 in amino acids: CASSAPGEGNEQFF. The CDR3 nucleotides read TGTGCCAGCAGTGCCCCGGGTGAGGGCAATGAGCAGTTCTTC.

V usage is TRBV28 and J usage is TRBJ1-5, with TRBD1 as a possible D gene (5 bases). V was shortened by 2 bases and J by 3 bases, with 11 bases between the two germline ends. CDR1 and CDR2 (germline): MDHEN, SYDVKM. CDR3 length equals 15 residues. CDR3 coding DNA: TGTGCCAGCAGTTTACCGGACGGACACAATCAGCCCCAGCATTTT. As protein: CASSLPDGHNQPQHF.

The CDR3 reads CASSFRGSSYEQYF. CDR3 nucleotide sequence: TGTGCCAGCAGTTTTCGTGGGAGTTCCTACGAGCAGTACTTC. The rearrangement uses TRBV28 and TRBJ2-7; the D gene is possibly TRBD2 (5 bases). Germline V gene lookup returns CDR1 MDHEN and CDR2 SYDVKM. Deletions cut 3 bases from V and 1 base from J, with 10 bases between. The CDR3 is 14 residues long.

The chain has TRBV7-6 and TRBJ1-5, with 7 bases matching TRBD1. V lost 4 bases and J lost 5; bases outside the gene matches: 2. Germline V gives CDR1 SGHVS, CDR2 FNYEAQ. The CDR3 spans 13 residues. The CDR3 sequence is CASSWDSYQPQHF. CDR3 bases: TGTGCCAGCAGCTGGGACAGTTATCAGCCCCAGCATTTT.

In its sample, this clone was seen once. The chain links TRBV18 to TRBJ1-2, with D possibly being TRBD1 (5 bases). Germline V lookup: CDR1 KGHSH, CDR2 LQKENI. The CDR3 has 15 residues. The V gene lost 2 bases and the J gene lost 3 bases, with 13 bases spanning the gap. The CDR3 loop reads CASSPSATAYYGYTF. CDR3 coding DNA: TGTGCCAGCTCACCATCCGCGACAGCTTACTATGGCTACACCTTC.

The chain carries TRBV4-1 and TRBJ2-7, with 8 bases lining up with TRBD1. J lost 4 bases, V lost 2 bases, and 7 bases had no gene match. Germline V gene lookup returns CDR1 MGHRA and CDR2 YSYEKL. This CDR3 is built from 15 residues. The CDR3 sequence is CASSQILGQAYEQYF. CDR3 in DNA: TGCGCCAGCAGCCAAATTCTGGGACAGGCATACGAGCAGTACTTC.

This clone was observed once. The V and J genes are TRBV10-3 and TRBJ2-7; weak D call: TRBD1 (6 bases). The ends were cut back, 8 bases at V and 3 bases at J, with 11 bases in the middle. Germline V lookup: CDR1 ENHRY, CDR2 SYGVKD. The CDR3 loop spans 12 amino acids. CDR3 sequence reads: CAIDTGNYEQYF. The DNA for the CDR3 is TGTGCCATCGATACAGGGAACTACGAGCAGTACTTC.

The chain links TRBV19 to TRBJ2-7; 8 nucleotides agree with TRBD2. V dropped 7 bases and J dropped 0; count of bases not matched to a gene: 8. Germline V gene data show CDR1 as LNHDA and CDR2 as SQIVND (reference sequence). The CDR3 covers 15 residues. DNA for the CDR3: TGTGCCAGTACCCTAGGAAGCGGGAGCTCCTACGAGCAGTACTTC. Translating it yields CASTLGSGSSYEQYF.

The rearrangement uses TRBV9 and TRBJ2-7; a weak D match, TRBD1 (6 bases). Germline V gene sequence: CDR1 SGDLS, CDR2 YYNGEE. V dropped 3 bases and J dropped 3 bases, with 13 bases sitting between them. The CDR3 is 14 amino acids. The CDR3 coding sequence is TGTGCCAGCAGCGCGGGACACCTCAACTACGAGCAGTACTTC. Amino acids: CASSAGHLNYEQYF.

J is TRBJ1-3 and V is TRBV6-6; possible D gene TRBD1, 5 bases. This CDR3 has 14 amino acids. V lost 4 bases and J 2 bases, leaving 9 bases between the germline ends. CDR1 MNHNY and CDR2 SVGAGI come from the germline V gene (reference sequence). Here the CDR3 DNA reads TGTGCCAGCAGTTTCAGGGAGGCTGGAAACACCATATATTTT. It is translated as CASSFREAGNTIYF.

CDR3 in DNA: TGTGCCAGCAGCTTCCCACAGGACTACGAGCAGTACTTC. Translated: CASSFPQDYEQYF. The genes are TRBV13 and TRBJ2-7; tentative D call: TRBD1 (5 bases). The CDR3 sequence is 13 residues long. Trimming took 3 bases from V and 3 from J, leaving 9 bases between them. CDR1 is PRHDT, CDR2 FYEKMQ, per germline (reference sequence).

This clone appeared a few times. V usage is TRBV28 and J usage is TRBJ2-7; 8 nucleotides agree with TRBD2. In germline, CDR1 is MDHEN, CDR2 SYDVKM. V lost 4 bases to trimming and J lost 5 bases; unmatched junction nucleotides: 4. The CDR3 totals 13 residues. Written as DNA, the CDR3 is TGTGCCAGCAGTTCAGCGGGAGTCCACGAGCAGTACTTC. Encoded protein: CASSSAGVHEQYF.

The chain uses TRBV19 and TRBJ2-2, with unresolved D. Per germline, CDR1 LNHDA and CDR2 SQIVND (reference sequence). The V gene lost 5 bases and the J gene lost 0 bases, with 7 bases spanning the gap. This CDR3 comprises 14 residues. CDR3 in DNA: TGTGCCAGTAGTTATGGCTCGAACACCGGGGAGCTGTTTTTT. Its protein product is CASSYGSNTGELFF. The full variable domain, completed using reference TRBV19 and TRBJ2-2, is DGGITQSPKYLFRKEGQNVTLSCEQNLNHDAMYWYRQDPGQGLRLIYYSQIVNDFQKGDIAEGYSVSREKKESFPLTVTSAQKNPTAFYLCASSYGSNTGELFFGEGSRLTVL.

The rearrangement links TRBV29-1 to TRBJ1-1, with D perhaps TRBD1 (6 bases). V was clipped by 6 bases and J by 4 bases, with 9 bases between them. Germline V gives CDR1 SQVTM, CDR2 ANQGSEA. The CDR3 covers 11 residues. CDR3 region: CSVSRGTEAFF. The DNA for the CDR3 is TGCAGCGTGTCCAGGGGCACTGAAGCTTTCTTT.

The rearrangement uses TRBV4-1 and TRBJ1-1; TRBD1 matches at 10 bases. There are 16 residues in the CDR3. V trimming: 1 base; J trimming: 4 bases; junction bases outside the gene matches: 6. Germline V gives CDR1 MGHRA, CDR2 YSYEKL. The CDR3 region is CASSQVRRTGGTEAFF. The CDR3 DNA follows: TGCGCCAGCAGCCAAGTGCGTAGGACAGGGGGCACTGAAGCTTTCTTT.

The chain joins TRBV10-3 to TRBJ2-2, with 8 bases lining up with TRBD1. Germline V CDR1 and CDR2: ENHRY, SYGVKD. This CDR3 comprises 16 residues. V shed 5 bases and J 5 bases; nucleotides not matched to a gene: 10. The CDR3 here is CAISLDRGWETGELFF. CDR3 bases: TGTGCCATCAGTCTCGACAGGGGATGGGAGACCGGGGAGCTGTTTTTT.

The J gene is TRBJ1-2, the V gene TRBV20-1; D remains unclear. Germline CDR1 and CDR2: DFQATT and SNEGSKA (reference sequence). Trimming pared 4 bases from V and 8 bases from J, leaving 5 bases between. The CDR3 length is 9 residues. In DNA, the CDR3 is TGCAGTGCTACTAGCGGCTACACCTTC. It specifies CSATSGYTF.

CDR3 DNA: TGTGCCAGCAGCTTGGCCGCGGATAACATTCAGTACTTC. Encoded protein: CASSLAADNIQYF. V gene TRBV5-6 combines with J gene TRBJ2-4, with no clear D. The germline V gene has CDR1 SGHDT and CDR2 YYEEEE. V was trimmed by 0 bases and J by 7 bases, leaving 8 bases between them. This CDR3 spans 13 amino acids.

This clone was detected a few times. The gene calls are TRBV27 and TRBJ2-1, with 8 positions matching TRBD2. V shed 6 bases, J shed 9 bases, and the junction held 10 bases outside the gene matches. Germline V gene lookup returns CDR1 MNHEY and CDR2 SMNVEV (reference sequence). CDR3 length: 14 residues. For the CDR3, the DNA is TGTGCCAGCAGGCGGGGGGCAGGGACTCGTGAGCAGTTCTTC. Translating it yields CASRRGAGTREQFF.

This clone was seen only once. The chain is built from TRBV7-9 and TRBJ2-1; 8 nucleotides line up with TRBD2. The J segment lost 7 bases and the V segment lost 3 bases, leaving 8 bases of the junction unmatched. The CDR3 spans 15 residues. Germline CDR1 is SEHNR and CDR2 is FQNEAQ (reference sequence). CDR3 coding DNA: TGTGCCAGCAGCTTTGCGGGGGGCCTAGGGAATGAGCAGTTCTTC. Its protein is CASSFAGGLGNEQFF.